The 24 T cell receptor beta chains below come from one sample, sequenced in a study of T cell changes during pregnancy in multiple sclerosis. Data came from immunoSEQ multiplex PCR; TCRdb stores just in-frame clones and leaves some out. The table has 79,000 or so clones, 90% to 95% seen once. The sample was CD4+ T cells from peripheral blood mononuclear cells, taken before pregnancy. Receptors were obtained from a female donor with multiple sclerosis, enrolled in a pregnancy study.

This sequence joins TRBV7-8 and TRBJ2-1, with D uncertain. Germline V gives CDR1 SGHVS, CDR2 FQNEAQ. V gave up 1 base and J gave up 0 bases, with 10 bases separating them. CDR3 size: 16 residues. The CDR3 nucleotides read TGTGCCAGCAGCTTAGAATGGCGGAGCTCCTACAATGAGCAGTTCTTC. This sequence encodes CASSLEWRSSYNEQFF. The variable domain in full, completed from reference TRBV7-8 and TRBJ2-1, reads GAGVSQSPRYKVAKRGQDVALRCDPISGHVSLFWYQQALGQGPEFLTYFQNEAQLDKSGLPSDRFFAERPEGSVSTLKIQRTQQEDSAVYLCASSLEWRSSYNEQFFGPGTRLTVL.

CDR3 coding DNA: TGCAGCGTTGTTCGGCAGGCGGGACTAGACAATGAGCAGTTCTTC. Its protein product is CSVVRQAGLDNEQFF. The chain recombines TRBV29-1 with TRBJ2-1, with 8 positions matching TRBD2. V gave up 4 bases and J gave up 5 bases; unmatched junction bases: 10. The V gene's germline CDR1 is SQVTM and CDR2 ANQGSEA. This CDR3 is 15 amino acids long.

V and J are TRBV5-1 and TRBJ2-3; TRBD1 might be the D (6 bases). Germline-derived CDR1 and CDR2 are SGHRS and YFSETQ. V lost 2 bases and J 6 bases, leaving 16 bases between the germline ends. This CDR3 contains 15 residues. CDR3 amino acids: CASSLRIQGSDTQYF. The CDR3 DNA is TGCGCCAGCAGCTTACGCATCCAGGGGTCGGATACGCAGTATTTT.

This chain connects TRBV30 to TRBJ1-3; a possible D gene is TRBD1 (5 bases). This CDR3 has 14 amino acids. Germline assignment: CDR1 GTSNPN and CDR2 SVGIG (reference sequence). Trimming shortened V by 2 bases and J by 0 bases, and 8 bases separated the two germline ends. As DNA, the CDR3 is TGTGCCTGGAGTAGGGGTTACTCTGGAAACACCATATATTTT. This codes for CAWSRGYSGNTIYF.

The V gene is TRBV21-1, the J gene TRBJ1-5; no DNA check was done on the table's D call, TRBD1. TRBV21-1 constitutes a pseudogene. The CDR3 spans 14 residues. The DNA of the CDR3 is TGTGCCAGCAGCAAAGTTACAGGGAATCAGCCCCAGCATTTT. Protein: CASSKVTGNQPQHF.

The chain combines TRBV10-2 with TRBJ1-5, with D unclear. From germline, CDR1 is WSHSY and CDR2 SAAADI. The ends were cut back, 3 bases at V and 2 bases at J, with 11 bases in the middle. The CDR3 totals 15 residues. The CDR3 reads CASSDGVKGNQPQHF. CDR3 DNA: TGCGCCAGCAGTGACGGGGTGAAGGGCAATCAGCCCCAGCATTTT.

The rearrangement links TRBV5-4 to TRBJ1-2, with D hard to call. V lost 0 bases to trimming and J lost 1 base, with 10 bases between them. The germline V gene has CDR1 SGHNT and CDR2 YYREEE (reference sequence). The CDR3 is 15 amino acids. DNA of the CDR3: TGTGCCAGCAGCTTGGTGGCGGGGAATAACTATGGCTACACCTTC. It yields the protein CASSLVAGNNYGYTF.

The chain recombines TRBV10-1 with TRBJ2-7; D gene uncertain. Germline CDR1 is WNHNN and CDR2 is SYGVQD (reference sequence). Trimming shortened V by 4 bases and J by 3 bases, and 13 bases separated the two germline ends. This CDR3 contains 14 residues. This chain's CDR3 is CASSGPESNYEQYF. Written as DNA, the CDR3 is TGCGCCAGCAGTGGCCCCGAGAGTAACTACGAGCAGTACTTC.

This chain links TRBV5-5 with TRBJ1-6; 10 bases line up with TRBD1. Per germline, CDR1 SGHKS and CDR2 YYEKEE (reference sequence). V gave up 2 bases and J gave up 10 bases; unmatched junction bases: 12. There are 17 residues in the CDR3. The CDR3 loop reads CASSFLSSDRGESPLHF. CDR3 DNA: TGTGCCAGCAGCTTTCTAAGCTCGGACAGGGGGGAGTCACCCCTCCACTTT.

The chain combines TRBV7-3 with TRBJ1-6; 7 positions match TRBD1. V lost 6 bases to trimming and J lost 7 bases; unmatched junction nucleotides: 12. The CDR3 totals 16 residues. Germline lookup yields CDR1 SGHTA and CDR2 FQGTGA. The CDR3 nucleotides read TGTGCCAGCAGTAGACAGGGTCCGGGGCAAAATTCACCCCTCCACTTT. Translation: CASSRQGPGQNSPLHF. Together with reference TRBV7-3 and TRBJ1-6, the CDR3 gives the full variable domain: GAGVSQTPSNKVTEKGKYVELRCDPISGHTALYWYRQSLGQGPEFLIYFQGTGAADDSGLPNDRFFAVRPEGSVSTLKIQRTERGDSAVYLCASSRQGPGQNSPLHFGNGTRLTVT.

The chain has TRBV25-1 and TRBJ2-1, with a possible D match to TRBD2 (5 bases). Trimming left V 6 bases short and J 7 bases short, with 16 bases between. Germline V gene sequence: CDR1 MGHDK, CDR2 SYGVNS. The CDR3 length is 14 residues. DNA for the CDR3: TGTGCCAGCAGGGATAACGGACTGGGGAATGAGCAGTTCTTC. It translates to CASRDNGLGNEQFF.

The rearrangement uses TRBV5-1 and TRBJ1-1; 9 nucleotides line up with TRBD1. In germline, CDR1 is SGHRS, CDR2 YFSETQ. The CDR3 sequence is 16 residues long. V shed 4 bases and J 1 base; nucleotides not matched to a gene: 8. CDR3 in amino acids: CASSIRTGAWNTEAFF. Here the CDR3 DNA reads TGCGCCAGCAGCATAAGGACAGGGGCTTGGAACACTGAAGCTTTCTTT.

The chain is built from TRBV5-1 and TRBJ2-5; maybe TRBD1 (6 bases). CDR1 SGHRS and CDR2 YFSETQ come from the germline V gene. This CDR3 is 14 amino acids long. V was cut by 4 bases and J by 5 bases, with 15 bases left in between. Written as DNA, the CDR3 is TGCGCCAGCAGCCGCCCTGGGGGCGGTGAGACCCAGTACTTC. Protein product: CASSRPGGGETQYF.

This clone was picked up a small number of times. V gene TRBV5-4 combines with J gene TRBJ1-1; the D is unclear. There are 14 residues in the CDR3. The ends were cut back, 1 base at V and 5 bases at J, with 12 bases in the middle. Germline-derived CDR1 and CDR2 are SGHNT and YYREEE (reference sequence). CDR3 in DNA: TGTGCCAGCAGCTTGAACCCGGCGGGGACTGAAGCTTTCTTT. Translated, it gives CASSLNPAGTEAFF. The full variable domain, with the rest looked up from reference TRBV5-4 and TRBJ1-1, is ETGVTQSPTHLIKTRGQQVTLRCSSQSGHNTVSWYQQALGQGPQFIFQYYREEENGRGNFPPRFSGLQFPNYSSELNVNALELDDSALYLCASSLNPAGTEAFFGQGTRLTVV.

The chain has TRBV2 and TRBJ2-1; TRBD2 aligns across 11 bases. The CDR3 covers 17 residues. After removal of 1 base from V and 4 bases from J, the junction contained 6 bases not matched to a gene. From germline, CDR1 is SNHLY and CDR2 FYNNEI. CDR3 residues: CASSEVASGRLYNEQFF. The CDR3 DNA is TGTGCCAGCAGTGAAGTGGCTAGCGGGAGGTTATACAATGAGCAGTTCTTC.

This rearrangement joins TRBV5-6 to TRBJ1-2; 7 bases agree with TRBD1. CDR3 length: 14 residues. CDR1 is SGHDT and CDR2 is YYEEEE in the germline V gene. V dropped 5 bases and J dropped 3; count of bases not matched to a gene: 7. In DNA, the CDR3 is TGTGCCAGCAGTTCACCCGGGACAGACTATGGCTACACCTTC. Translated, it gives CASSSPGTDYGYTF. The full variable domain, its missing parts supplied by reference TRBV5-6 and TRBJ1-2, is DAGVTQSPTHLIKTRGQQVTLRCSPKSGHDTVSWYQQALGQGPQFIFQYYEEEERQRGNFPDRFSGHQFPNYSSELNVNALLLGDSALYLCASSSPGTDYGYTFGSGTRLTVV.

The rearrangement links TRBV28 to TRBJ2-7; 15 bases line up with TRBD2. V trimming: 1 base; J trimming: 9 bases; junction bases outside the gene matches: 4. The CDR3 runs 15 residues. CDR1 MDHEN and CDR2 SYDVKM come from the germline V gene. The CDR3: CASSLSGTSGRSQYF. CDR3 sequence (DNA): TGTGCCAGCAGTTTATCCGGGACTAGCGGGAGGTCGCAGTACTTC. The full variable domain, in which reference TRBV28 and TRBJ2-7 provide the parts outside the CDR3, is DVKVTQSSRYLVKRTGEKVFLECVQDMDHENMFWYRQDPGLGLRLIYFSYDVKMKEKGDIPEGYSVSREKKERFSLILESASTNQTSMYLCASSLSGTSGRSQYFGPGTRLTVT.

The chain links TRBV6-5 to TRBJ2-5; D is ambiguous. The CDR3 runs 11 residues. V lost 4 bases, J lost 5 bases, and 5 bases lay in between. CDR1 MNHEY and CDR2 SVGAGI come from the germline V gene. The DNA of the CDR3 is TGTGCCAGCAGTTCCCTGGAGACCCAGTACTTC. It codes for CASSSLETQYF.

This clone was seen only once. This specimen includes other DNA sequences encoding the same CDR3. For the CDR3, the DNA is TGTGCCAGTAGTATTGGAACAGGGGGCTATGGCTACACCTTC. Protein: CASSIGTGGYGYTF. J is TRBJ1-2 and V is TRBV19; 8 nucleotides agree with TRBD1. With 3 bases clipped from V and 4 bases from J, the junction kept 4 bases outside the gene matches. Germline loops: CDR1 LNHDA, CDR2 SQIVND (reference sequence). The CDR3 has 14 residues. Complete variable domain (other parts from reference TRBV19 and TRBJ1-2): DGGITQSPKYLFRKEGQNVTLSCEQNLNHDAMYWYRQDPGQGLRLIYYSQIVNDFQKGDIAEGYSVSREKKESFPLTVTSAQKNPTAFYLCASSIGTGGYGYTFGSGTRLTVV.

CDR3 loop: CASSLEGARTDTQYF. CDR3 nucleotide sequence: TGTGCCAGCAGCTTAGAAGGGGCCCGCACAGATACGCAGTATTTT. The V call is TRBV7-2, the J call TRBJ2-3; a weak D match, TRBD1 (5 bases). The CDR3 consists of 15 residues. V lost 1 base, J lost 1 base, and 9 bases lay in between. CDR1 and CDR2 (germline): SGHTA, FQGNSA.

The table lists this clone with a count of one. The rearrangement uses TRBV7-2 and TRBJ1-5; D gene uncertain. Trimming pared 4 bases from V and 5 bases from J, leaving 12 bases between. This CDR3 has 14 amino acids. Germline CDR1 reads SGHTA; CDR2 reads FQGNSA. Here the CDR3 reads CASSSPPLDQPQHF. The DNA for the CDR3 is TGTGCCAGCAGCTCGCCCCCTCTAGATCAGCCCCAGCATTTT.

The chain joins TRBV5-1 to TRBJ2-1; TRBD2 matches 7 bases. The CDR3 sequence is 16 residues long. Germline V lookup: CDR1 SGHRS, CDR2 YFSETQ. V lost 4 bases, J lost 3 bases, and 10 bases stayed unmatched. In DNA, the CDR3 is TGCGCCAGCAGCCCTGGGGGGGGAGAGCTCTACAATGAGCAGTTCTTC. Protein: CASSPGGGELYNEQFF.

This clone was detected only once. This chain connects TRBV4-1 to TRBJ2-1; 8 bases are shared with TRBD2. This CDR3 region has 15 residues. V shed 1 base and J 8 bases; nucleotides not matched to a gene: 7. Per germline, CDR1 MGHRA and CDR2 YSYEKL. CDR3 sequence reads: CASSQAGGLLDEQFF. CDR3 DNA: TGCGCCAGCAGCCAAGCGGGAGGGCTGTTGGATGAGCAGTTCTTC.

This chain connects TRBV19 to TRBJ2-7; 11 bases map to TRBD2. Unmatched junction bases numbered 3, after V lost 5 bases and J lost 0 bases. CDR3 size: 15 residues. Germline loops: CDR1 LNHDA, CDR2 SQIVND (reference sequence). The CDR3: CASSGTSGGSYEQYF. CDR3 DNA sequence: TGTGCCAGTAGTGGGACTAGCGGAGGCTCCTACGAGCAGTACTTC.